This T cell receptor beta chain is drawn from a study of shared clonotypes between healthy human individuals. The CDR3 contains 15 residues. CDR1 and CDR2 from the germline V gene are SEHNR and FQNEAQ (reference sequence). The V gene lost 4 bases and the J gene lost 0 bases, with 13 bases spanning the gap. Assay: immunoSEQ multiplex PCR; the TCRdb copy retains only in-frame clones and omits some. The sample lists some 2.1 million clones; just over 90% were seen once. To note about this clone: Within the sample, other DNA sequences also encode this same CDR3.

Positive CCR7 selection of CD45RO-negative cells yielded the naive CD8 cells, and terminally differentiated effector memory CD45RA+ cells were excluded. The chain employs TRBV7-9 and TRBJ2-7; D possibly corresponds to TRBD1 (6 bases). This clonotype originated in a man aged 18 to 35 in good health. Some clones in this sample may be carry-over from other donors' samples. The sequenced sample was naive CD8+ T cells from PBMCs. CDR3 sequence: CASSSRTASSYEQYF. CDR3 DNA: TGTGCCAGCAGCTCCCGGACAGCGAGCTCCTACGAGCAGTACTTC.